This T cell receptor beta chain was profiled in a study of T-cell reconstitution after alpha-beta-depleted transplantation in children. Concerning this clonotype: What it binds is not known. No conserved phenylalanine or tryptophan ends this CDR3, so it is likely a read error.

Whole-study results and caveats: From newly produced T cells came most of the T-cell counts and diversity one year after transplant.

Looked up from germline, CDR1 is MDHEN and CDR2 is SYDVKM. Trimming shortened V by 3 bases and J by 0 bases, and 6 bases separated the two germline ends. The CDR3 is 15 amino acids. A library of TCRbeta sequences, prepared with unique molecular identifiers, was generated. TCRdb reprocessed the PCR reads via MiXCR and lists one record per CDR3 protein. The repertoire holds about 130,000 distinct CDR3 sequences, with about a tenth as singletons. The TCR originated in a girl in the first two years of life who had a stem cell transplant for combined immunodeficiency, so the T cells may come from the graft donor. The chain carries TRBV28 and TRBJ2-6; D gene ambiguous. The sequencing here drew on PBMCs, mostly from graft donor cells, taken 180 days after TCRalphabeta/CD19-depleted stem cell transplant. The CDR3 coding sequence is TGTGCCAGCAGTTTGCCGTTCTCTGGGGCCAACGTCCTGACTTCC. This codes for CASSLPFSGANVLTS.